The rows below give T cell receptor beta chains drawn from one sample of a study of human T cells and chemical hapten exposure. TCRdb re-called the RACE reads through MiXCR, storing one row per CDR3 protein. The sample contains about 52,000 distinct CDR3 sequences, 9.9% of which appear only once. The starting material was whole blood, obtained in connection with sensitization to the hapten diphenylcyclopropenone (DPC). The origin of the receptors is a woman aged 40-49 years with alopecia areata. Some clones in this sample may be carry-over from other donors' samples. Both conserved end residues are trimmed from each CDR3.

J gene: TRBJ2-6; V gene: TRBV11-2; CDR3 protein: ASSSTSLQNHRSGANVLT
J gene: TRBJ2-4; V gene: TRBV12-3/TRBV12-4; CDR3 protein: ASSLAQGPGNIQY
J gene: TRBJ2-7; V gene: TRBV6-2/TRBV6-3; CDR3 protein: ASSLGLGVVYEQY
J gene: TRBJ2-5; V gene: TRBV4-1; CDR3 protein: ASRRTGGLQETQY
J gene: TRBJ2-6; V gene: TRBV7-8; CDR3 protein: ASSSGAKGAGANVLT
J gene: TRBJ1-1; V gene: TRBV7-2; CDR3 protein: ASSLVPTGGNTEAF
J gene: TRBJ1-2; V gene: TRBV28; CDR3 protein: ASRTIRDSYGYT
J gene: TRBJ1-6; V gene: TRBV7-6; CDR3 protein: ASSLEPSGQGALH
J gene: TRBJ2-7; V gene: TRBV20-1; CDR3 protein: SAKTGGEREQY
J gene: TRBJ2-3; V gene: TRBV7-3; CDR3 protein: ASSLWDGRGTDTQY
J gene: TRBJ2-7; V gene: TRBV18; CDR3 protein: ASSLLVEAHSYEQY
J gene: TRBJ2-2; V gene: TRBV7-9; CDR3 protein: ATWTEANTGELF
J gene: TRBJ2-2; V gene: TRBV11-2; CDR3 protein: ASSLRGTGELF
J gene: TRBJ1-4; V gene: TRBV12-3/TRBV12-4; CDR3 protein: ASSIPGQYSATNEKLF
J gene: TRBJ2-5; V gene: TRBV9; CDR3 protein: ASSARDRRGETQY
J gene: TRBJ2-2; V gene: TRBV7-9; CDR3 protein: ASSYTGPTNTGELF
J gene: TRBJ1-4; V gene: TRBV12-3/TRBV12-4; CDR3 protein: ASSQGGLGEKLF
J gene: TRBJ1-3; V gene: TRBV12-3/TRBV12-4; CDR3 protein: ASSYDPAPSGNTIY
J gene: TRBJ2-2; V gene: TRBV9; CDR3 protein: ASSPRGRGASPGELF
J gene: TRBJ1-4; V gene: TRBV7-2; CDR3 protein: ASSSQQGAGEKLF
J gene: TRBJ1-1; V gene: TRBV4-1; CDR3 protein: ASSQVGMNTEAF
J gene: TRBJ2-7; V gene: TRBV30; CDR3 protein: AFGEGVPAYEQY
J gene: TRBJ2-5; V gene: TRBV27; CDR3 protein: ASSLMIGSQETQY
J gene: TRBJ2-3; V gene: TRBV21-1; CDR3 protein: ASSLRPLGQY
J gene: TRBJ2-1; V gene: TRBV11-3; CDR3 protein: ASSSPDRYEQF
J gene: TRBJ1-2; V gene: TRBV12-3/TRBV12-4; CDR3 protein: ASRVLAQGATNYGYT
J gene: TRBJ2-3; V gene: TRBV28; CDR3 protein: ASSLNWGPTDTQY
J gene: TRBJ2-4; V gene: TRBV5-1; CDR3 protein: ASSFGTSGDIQY
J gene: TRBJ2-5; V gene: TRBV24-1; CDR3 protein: ATSDLGGRETQY
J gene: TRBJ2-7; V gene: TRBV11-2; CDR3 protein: ASSLSVTSYEQY
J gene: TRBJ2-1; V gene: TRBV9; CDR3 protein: ASSPSPLTSGGSYNEQF
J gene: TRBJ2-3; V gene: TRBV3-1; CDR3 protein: ASSHTGKTTDTQY
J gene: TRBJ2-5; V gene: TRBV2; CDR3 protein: ASGTSGPPAQY
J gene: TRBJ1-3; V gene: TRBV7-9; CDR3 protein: ASSPPYAEGTIY
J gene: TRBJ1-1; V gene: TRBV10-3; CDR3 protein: AIGLGQGVTEAF
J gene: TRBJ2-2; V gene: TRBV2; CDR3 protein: ASSTTGLAGSTGELF
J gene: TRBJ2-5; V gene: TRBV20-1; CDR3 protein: SAMTGGLETQY
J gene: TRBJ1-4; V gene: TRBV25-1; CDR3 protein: ASSETGAGGKKLF
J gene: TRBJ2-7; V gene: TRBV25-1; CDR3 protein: ASSHSQFLY
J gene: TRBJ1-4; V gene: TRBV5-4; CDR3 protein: ASSLTGGEEKLF
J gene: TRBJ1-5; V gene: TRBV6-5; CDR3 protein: ASSYGGPGNQPQH